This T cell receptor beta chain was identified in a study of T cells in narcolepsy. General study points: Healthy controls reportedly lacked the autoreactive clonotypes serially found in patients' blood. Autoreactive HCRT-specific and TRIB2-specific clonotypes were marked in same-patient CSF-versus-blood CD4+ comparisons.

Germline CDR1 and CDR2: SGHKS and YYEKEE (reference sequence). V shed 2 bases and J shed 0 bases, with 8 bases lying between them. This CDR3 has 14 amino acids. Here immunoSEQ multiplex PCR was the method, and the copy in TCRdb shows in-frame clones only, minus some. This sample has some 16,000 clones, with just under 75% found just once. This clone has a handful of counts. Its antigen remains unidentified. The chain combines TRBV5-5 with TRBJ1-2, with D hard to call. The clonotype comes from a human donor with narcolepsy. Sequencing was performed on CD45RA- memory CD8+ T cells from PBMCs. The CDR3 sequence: CASSLGHSNYGYTF. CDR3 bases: TGTGCCAGCAGCTTAGGGCACTCTAACTATGGCTACACCTTC.